Shown below are 17 T cell receptor beta chains from a single sample sequenced in a study of blood T cell repertoires in COVID-19. Repertoires were generated with immunoSEQ multiplex PCR, while TCRdb's copy carries only in-frame clones and drops some. The sample lists around 270,000 clones; about 89% were seen once. Sequencing was carried out using peripheral blood. The receptors stem from a woman in her 50s with acute or convalescent COVID-19.

This rearrangement joins TRBV6-5 to TRBJ1-6; the match to TRBD1 covers 7 bases. The CDR3 totals 15 residues. The V segment lost 5 bases and the J segment 7 bases; nucleotides outside the gene matches: 8. From germline, CDR1 is MNHEY and CDR2 SVGAGI. The CDR3 reads CASSPSGTENSPLHF. Written as DNA, the CDR3 is TGTGCCAGCAGTCCATCCGGGACAGAGAATTCACCCCTCCACTTT.

J is TRBJ2-7 and V is TRBV29-1; D unclear. Germline lookup yields CDR1 SQVTM and CDR2 ANQGSEA. The CDR3 is made up of 11 amino acids. Between the trimmed V and J ends, which lost 4 bases and 3 bases, there was a span of 7 bases. In nucleotides, the CDR3 is TGCAGCGTTGGTCCCCGCTACGAGCAGTACTTC. The encoded protein is CSVGPRYEQYF.

The gene calls are TRBV9 and TRBJ1-2; a possible D gene is TRBD1 (5 bases). CDR1 is SGDLS and CDR2 is YYNGEE in the germline V gene. The CDR3 totals 14 residues. V was trimmed by 0 bases and J by 6 bases, leaving 12 bases between them. The CDR3 loop is CASSVVGGNHGYTF. The CDR3 nucleotides read TGTGCCAGCAGCGTAGTTGGGGGGAACCATGGCTACACCTTC.

This clone is a singleton in its sample. V gene TRBV2 combines with J gene TRBJ1-4; D not resolved. V was trimmed by 6 bases and J by 5 bases, leaving 13 bases between them. Germline V lookup: CDR1 SNHLY, CDR2 FYNNEI. The CDR3 covers 14 residues. CDR3 sequence: CASRQSGNNEKLFF. CDR3 sequence (DNA): TGTGCCAGCAGGCAGTCGGGGAACAATGAAAAACTGTTTTTT.

V and J are TRBV5-1 and TRBJ1-1; TRBD1 matches at 8 bases. The J segment lost 4 bases and the V segment lost 4 bases, leaving 6 bases of the junction unmatched. CDR3 length equals 14 residues. Germline assignment: CDR1 SGHRS and CDR2 YFSETQ. CDR3: CASSPRQGATEAFF. CDR3 coding DNA: TGCGCCAGCAGCCCTCGTCAGGGGGCCACTGAAGCTTTCTTT.

This clone was seen a single time. This rearrangement joins TRBV7-2 to TRBJ1-4; D is ambiguous. The CDR3 covers 15 residues. V was clipped by 5 bases and J by 4 bases, with 14 bases between them. Germline loops: CDR1 SGHTA, CDR2 FQGNSA. The CDR3 loop reads CASSPYSGYNEKLFF. In nucleotides, the CDR3 is TGTGCCAGCAGCCCGTACAGTGGGTATAATGAAAAACTGTTTTTT.

The chain combines TRBV7-2 with TRBJ2-7, with 7 nucleotides matching TRBD1. This CDR3 region has 15 residues. V was pared by 2 bases and J by 1 base, with 5 bases of the junction left unmatched. CDR1 SGHTA and CDR2 FQGNSA come from the germline V gene. In nucleotides, the CDR3 is TGTGCCAGCAGCTTACGGGACAGCCCGTCCTACGAGCAGTACTTC. Encoded protein: CASSLRDSPSYEQYF.

The genes are TRBV6-1 and TRBJ1-5; the match to TRBD1 covers 7 bases. Germline loops: CDR1 MNHNS, CDR2 SASEGT. The V and J ends lost 3 bases and 3 bases, in that order; junction bases with no gene match: 5. The CDR3 runs to 15 residues. CDR3 sequence (DNA): TGTGCCAGCAGTGACCTTGGACAGGCCAATCAGCCCCAGCATTTT. The encoded protein is CASSDLGQANQPQHF.

The chain recombines TRBV6-2 or TRBV6-3 with TRBJ2-7, with 12 nucleotides matching TRBD2. This CDR3 has 14 amino acids. The trim removed 2 bases at V and 8 bases at J, leaving 4 bases unmatched. Germline V lookup: CDR1 MNHEY, CDR2 SVGEGT. The CDR3 region has the DNA TGTGCCAGCAGTTACCCGGGACTAGCGGGTAAGCAGTACTTC. This sequence encodes CASSYPGLAGKQYF.

The chain combines TRBV27 with TRBJ1-5, with TRBD1 matching 8 bases. Unmatched junction bases numbered 5, after V lost 9 bases and J lost 1 base. The CDR3 is made up of 14 amino acids. Per germline, CDR1 MNHEY and CDR2 SMNVEV (reference sequence). The CDR3 region has the DNA TGTGCCAGAGGACAGGGTCGGAGCAATCAGCCCCAGCATTTT. Its translation is CARGQGRSNQPQHF.

This clone was seen only once. The chain uses TRBV2 and TRBJ2-1; the match to TRBD2 covers 8 bases. The CDR3 loop spans 15 amino acids. V trimming: 7 bases; J trimming: 10 bases; junction bases outside the gene matches: 15. From germline, CDR1 is SNHLY and CDR2 FYNNEI. CDR3 sequence reads: CASIDRLANSGEQFF. In nucleotides, the CDR3 is TGTGCCAGCATCGACAGACTAGCGAACTCAGGGGAGCAGTTCTTC.

Comments on this clone: Other nucleotide sequences from this sample produce the same CDR3. The chain employs TRBV5-1 and TRBJ1-2; 9 bases fit TRBD1. J lost 6 bases, V lost 0 bases, and 0 bases had no gene match. CDR3 length: 13 residues. CDR1 SGHRS and CDR2 YFSETQ come from the germline V gene. The CDR3 spells CASSLGQGDGYTF. The CDR3 bases are TGCGCCAGCAGCTTGGGACAGGGGGATGGCTACACCTTC.

As DNA, the CDR3 is TGCGCCAGCAGCTTGGGCGGGACAGAGACGATAGCTTCACCCCTCCACTTT. Its protein is CASSLGGTETIASPLHF. This chain uses TRBV5-1 with TRBJ1-6; 7 nucleotides align to TRBD1. This CDR3 is built from 17 residues. The germline V gene encodes CDR1 SGHRS and CDR2 YFSETQ. Unmatched junction bases numbered 12, after V lost 0 bases and J lost 9 bases.

The gene calls are TRBV18 and TRBJ2-7; 7 nucleotides agree with TRBD2. Germline V gene lookup returns CDR1 KGHSH and CDR2 LQKENI. CDR3 length equals 14 residues. V dropped 4 bases and J dropped 5; count of bases not matched to a gene: 8. The CDR3 sequence: CASSRAGSSDEQYF. In nucleotides, the CDR3 is TGTGCCAGCTCACGAGCGGGGTCCTCGGACGAGCAGTACTTC.

This chain joins TRBV7-2 and TRBJ2-1, with no clear D. Germline V lookup: CDR1 SGHTA, CDR2 FQGNSA. V gave up 2 bases and J gave up 6 bases, with 11 bases separating them. The CDR3 totals 14 residues. CDR3 sequence (DNA): TGTGCCAGCAGCTTATCTCTAATTGCCAATGAGCAGTTCTTC. Amino acids: CASSLSLIANEQFF.

The chain is built from TRBV7-2 and TRBJ1-3; D may be TRBD1 (6 bases). This CDR3 is 16 amino acids long. V was pared by 2 bases and J by 0 bases, with 11 bases between. Germline V gives CDR1 SGHTA, CDR2 FQGNSA. The CDR3 region is CASSLLGADSGNTIYF. In nucleotides, the CDR3 is TGTGCCAGCAGCTTATTGGGGGCCGACTCTGGAAACACCATATATTTT.

This chain uses TRBV2 with TRBJ1-5; possible D gene TRBD1, 6 bases. Germline lookup yields CDR1 SNHLY and CDR2 FYNNEI. The CDR3 covers 14 residues. V lost 5 bases to trimming and J lost 1 base, with 9 bases between them. The CDR3 DNA follows: TGTGCCAGCAGTACCGACAGGAGCAATCAGCCCCAGCATTTT. Amino acid sequence: CASSTDRSNQPQHF.